The entry below describes one TCR beta chain. The data derive from a study of blood T cell repertoires in COVID-19. The data were produced by immunoSEQ multiplex PCR, yet TCRdb's version contains in-frame clones alone and is incomplete. Altogether about 190,000 clones are present, around 90% being singletons, with the ten largest covering around 6.6%. The receptor was derived from a man aged 35-49 years with acute or convalescent COVID-19. Input material: peripheral blood.

CDR3 amino acids: CATSERFGAGGTGELFF. CDR3 coding DNA: TGTGCCACCAGTGAACGATTCGGAGCGGGGGGGACCGGGGAGCTGTTTTTT. V and J are TRBV24-1 and TRBJ2-2; 10 positions agree with TRBD2. The CDR3 runs 17 residues. Germline loops: CDR1 KGHDR, CDR2 SFDVKD. J was trimmed by 5 bases and V by 4 bases; bases with no gene match: 9.